This TCR beta chain derives from a study of a mutant IDH1 vaccine in newly diagnosed glioma. Study conclusions and caveats: Shifts in the top peripheral T cell clonotypes seemed unrelated to pseudoprogression.

Trimming took 7 bases from V and 2 from J, leaving 9 bases between them. Germline loops: CDR1 SNHLY, CDR2 FYNNEI. The CDR3 length is 13 residues. Time point defined: week 47, end of study. Alongside topical imiquimod, each dose of vaccine comprised 300 ug of mutant IDH1 20-mer peptide. Sequencing used immunoSEQ multiplex PCR; TCRdb keeps in-frame clones, though not all of them. The sample has roughly 30,000 clones, 80% to 85% seen once; the top ten hold about 30%. Remarks on this clone: Its antigen is unidentified.

The starting material was PBMCs, obtained from a glioma patient whose treatment included an IDH1 peptide vaccine. The chain employs TRBV2 and TRBJ2-1; no firm D call. This sequence originates from a man aged 25-40 years with glioma. The CDR3 loop is CASMIQTYNEQFF. The CDR3 DNA sequence: TGTGCCAGCATGATACAGACCTACAATGAGCAGTTCTTC.